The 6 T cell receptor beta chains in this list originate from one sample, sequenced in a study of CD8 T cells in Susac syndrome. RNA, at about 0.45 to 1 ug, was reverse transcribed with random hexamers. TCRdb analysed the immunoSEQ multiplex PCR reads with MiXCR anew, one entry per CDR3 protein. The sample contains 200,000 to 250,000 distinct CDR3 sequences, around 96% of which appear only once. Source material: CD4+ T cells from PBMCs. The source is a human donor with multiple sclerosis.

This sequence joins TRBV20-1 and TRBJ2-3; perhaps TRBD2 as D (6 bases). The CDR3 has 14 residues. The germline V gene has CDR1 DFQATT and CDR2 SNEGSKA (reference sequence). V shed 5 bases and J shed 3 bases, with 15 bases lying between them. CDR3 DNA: TGCAGTGCTCGCGGGACTTGGCGGACAGATACGCAGTATTTT. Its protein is CSARGTWRTDTQYF.

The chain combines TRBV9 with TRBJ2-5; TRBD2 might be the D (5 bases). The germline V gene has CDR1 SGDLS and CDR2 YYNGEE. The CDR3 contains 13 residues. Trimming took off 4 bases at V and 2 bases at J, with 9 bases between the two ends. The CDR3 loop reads CASSISGQETQYF. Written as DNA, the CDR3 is TGTGCCAGCAGCATTTCGGGGCAAGAGACCCAGTACTTC.

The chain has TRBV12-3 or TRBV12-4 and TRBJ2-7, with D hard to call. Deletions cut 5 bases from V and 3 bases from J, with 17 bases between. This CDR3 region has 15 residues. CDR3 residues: CASSLSHVIGYEQYF. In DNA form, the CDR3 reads TGTGCCAGCAGTCTATCCCACGTAATAGGCTACGAGCAGTACTTC.

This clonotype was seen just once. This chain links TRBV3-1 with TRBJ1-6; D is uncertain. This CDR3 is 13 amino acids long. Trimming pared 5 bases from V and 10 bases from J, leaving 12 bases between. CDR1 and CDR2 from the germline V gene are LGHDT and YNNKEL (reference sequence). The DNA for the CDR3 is TGTGCCAGCAGCTCCAGTCGGGGATCACCCCTCCACTTT. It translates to CASSSSRGSPLHF.

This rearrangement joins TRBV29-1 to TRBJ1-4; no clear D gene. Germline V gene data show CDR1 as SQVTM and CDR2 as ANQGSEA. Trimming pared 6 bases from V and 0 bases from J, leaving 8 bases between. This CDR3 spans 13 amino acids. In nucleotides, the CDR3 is TGCAGCGTATCCCGTACAACTAATGAAAAACTGTTTTTT. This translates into CSVSRTTNEKLFF.

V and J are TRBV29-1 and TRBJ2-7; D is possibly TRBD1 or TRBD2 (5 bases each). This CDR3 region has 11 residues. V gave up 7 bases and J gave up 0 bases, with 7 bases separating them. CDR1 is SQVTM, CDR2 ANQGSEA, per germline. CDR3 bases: TGCAGCGCTGGGGGCTCCTACGAGCAGTACTTC. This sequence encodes CSAGGSYEQYF.